A selection of T cell receptor beta chains follows, all from one sample in a study of cytomegalovirus exposure and HLA in healthy donors. TCRdb keeps only in-frame clones here, not all; method: immunoSEQ multiplex PCR. The sample shows over 150,000 clones, approximately 80% of them seen only once. Sequencing was done on a sample of PBMCs. These receptors originate from a woman younger than 45 in good health and CMV-seropositive. CDR3s include the opening cysteine and the closing phenylalanine or tryptophan. The D gene is left open where the match is weak. Size is omitted from some rows. Given values are once, few, many or a class for expanded clones.

TRBD2	-	TRBV2	TRBJ2-5	TGTGCCAGCAGTTCCGGACTAGCCCCACTCCAAGAGACCCAGTACTTC	CASSSGLAPLQETQYF
TRBD2	-	TRBV6-6	TRBJ2-1	TGTGCCAGCAGTTACTCGAAATTAGCGGGGGATTATGAGCAGTTCTTC	CASSYSKLAGDYEQFF
TRBD1	-	TRBV5-1	TRBJ1-2	TGCGCCAGCAGCTCCAACAGGGGGTCGAATGGCTACACCTTC	CASSSNRGSNGYTF
TRBD1	-	TRBV27	TRBJ2-7	TGTGCCAGCAGAAAGACAGGGAGAACCTACGAGCAGTACTTC	CASRKTGRTYEQYF
-	few	TRBV7-9	TRBJ1-1	TGTGCCAGCAGCTTACGGGGGGCGGGGAACACTGAAGCTTTCTTT	CASSLRGAGNTEAFF
-	-	TRBV18	TRBJ1-2	TGTGCCAGCTCACCAACCCCAAACAGGTCGGGCTATGGCTACACCTTC	CASSPTPNRSGYGYTF
TRBD1	-	TRBV2	TRBJ1-6	TGTGCCAGCAGCGCTGACGGACAGGGTTCACCCCTCCACTTT	CASSADGQGSPLHF
-	-	TRBV19	TRBJ1-2	TGTGCCAGTAGATCCGGCGGCACTAACTATGGCTACACCTTC	CASRSGGTNYGYTF
-	-	TRBV4-1	TRBJ1-5	TGCGCCAGCAGGCAGGGGATTGGGAAAAATCAGCCCCAGCATTTT	CASRQGIGKNQPQHF
TRBD1	-	TRBV29-1	TRBJ2-7	TGCAGCGTTGAAGTCCGGCCCGGGACAGGGGTGTGGGAGCAGTACTTC	CSVEVRPGTGVWEQYF
TRBD1	-	TRBV11-2	TRBJ2-7	TGTGCCAGCAGCTGGACAGGGGATAGCTCCTACGAGCAGTACTTC	CASSWTGDSSYEQYF
-	-	TRBV6-6	TRBJ1-2	TGTGCCAGCAGTTACTTAATCGGGGATGGCTACACCTTC	CASSYLIGDGYTF
-	-	TRBV6-6	TRBJ2-3	TGTGCCAGCAGTTACTCGGAGGGGCCTCATACGCAGTATTTT	CASSYSEGPHTQYF
TRBD2	-	TRBV30	TRBJ2-1	TGTGCCGGGGGGACTAGCTCCTACAATGAGCAGTTCTTC	CAGGTSSYNEQFF
-	-	TRBV6-5	TRBJ1-5	TGTGCCAGCAGTTACCGGGGAAATCAGCCCCAGCATTTT	CASSYRGNQPQHF
TRBD1	-	TRBV4-3	TRBJ2-3	TGCGCCAGCAGCCAAGAAGGACAGGGACACACAGATACGCAGTATTTT	CASSQEGQGHTDTQYF
-	-	TRBV19	TRBJ1-1	TGTGCCAGTAGTATCAACAGGGTCGCTGAAGCTTTCTTT	CASSINRVAEAFF
-	-	TRBV7-6	TRBJ2-1	TGTGCCAGCAGCCCCTTCGTCGGGACCTACAATGAGCAGTTCTTC	CASSPFVGTYNEQFF
-	-	TRBV6-5	TRBJ2-2	TGTGCCAGCCACCCGAGGACCGGGGAGCTGTTTTTT	CASHPRTGELFF
TRBD1	-	TRBV4-1	TRBJ1-2	TGCGCCAGCAGCCGCACAGGGGTTGGCTATGGCTACACCTTC	CASSRTGVGYGYTF